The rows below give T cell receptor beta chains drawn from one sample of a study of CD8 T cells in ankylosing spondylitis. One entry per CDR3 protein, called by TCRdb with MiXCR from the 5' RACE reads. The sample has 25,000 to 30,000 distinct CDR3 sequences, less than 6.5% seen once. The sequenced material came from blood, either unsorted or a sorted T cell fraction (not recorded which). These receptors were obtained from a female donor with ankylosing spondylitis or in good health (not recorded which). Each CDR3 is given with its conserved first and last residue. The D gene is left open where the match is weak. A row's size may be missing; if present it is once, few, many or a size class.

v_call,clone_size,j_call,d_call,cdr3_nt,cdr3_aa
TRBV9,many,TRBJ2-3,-,TGTGCCAGCAGCGTTGGGGAGCATACGCAGTATTTT,CASSVGEHTQYF
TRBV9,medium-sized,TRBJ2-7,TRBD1,TGTGCCAGCAGCGTAAGTGGACAGGGAAGAGGCGAGCAGTACTTC,CASSVSGQGRGEQYF
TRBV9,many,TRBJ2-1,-,TGTGCCAGCAGCCACCTGACGGGAAGCTCCTACAATGAGCAGTTCTTC,CASSHLTGSSYNEQFF
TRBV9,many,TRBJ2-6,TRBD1,TGTGCCAGCAGCGCGGACAGGGAGTTGGGGCTCTCTGGGGCCAACGTCCTGACTTTC,CASSADRELGLSGANVLTF
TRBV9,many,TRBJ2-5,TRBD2,TGTGCCAGCAGCCAGGGACTAGCGGGGGCAGAAGAGACCCAGTACTTC,CASSQGLAGAEETQYF
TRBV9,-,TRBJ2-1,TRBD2,TGTGCCAGCAGCAGCCAGCGGGGGGGCTACAATGAGCAGTTCTTC,CASSSQRGGYNEQFF
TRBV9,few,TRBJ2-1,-,TGTGCCAGCAGCCCCCGGCCCCCCGGCGATGAGCAGTTCTTC,CASSPRPPGDEQFF
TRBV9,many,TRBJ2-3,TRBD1,TGTGCCAGCAGCGCATACACAGGGGCAGATACGCAGTATTTT,CASSAYTGADTQYF
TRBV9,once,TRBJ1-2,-,TGTGCCAGCAGCCCGTCAGGTGTTGTTAACTATGGCTACACCTTC,CASSPSGVVNYGYTF
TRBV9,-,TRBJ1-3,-,TGTGCCAGCAGCGTACAACCGGGGGGGGATGGAAACACCATATATTTT,CASSVQPGGDGNTIYF
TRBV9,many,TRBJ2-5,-,TGTGCCAGCAGCGCTTTCGGCGGGGAGACCCAGTACTTC,CASSAFGGETQYF
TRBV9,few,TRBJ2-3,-,TGTGCCAGCAGCGTAGTAGGAGGGGGCGGCACAGATACGCAGTATTTT,CASSVVGGGGTDTQYF
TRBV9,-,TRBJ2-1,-,TGTGCCAGCAGCCTCACTTCCCAGGGGAGGGATGAGCAGTTCTTC,CASSLTSQGRDEQFF
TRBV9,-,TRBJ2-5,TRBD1,TGTACCAGCAGCGTAGCAGGGGGCAGACAAGAGACACAGTACTTC,CTSSVAGGRQETQYF
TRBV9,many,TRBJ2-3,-,TGTGCCAGCAGCGTTAGCGGCAATCGGGGAGATACGCAGTATTTT,CASSVSGNRGDTQYF
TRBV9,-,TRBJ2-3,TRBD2,TGTGCCAGCAGTCGAGGGCTAGCGGATAGCACAGATACGCAGTATTTT,CASSRGLADSTDTQYF
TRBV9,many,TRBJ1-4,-,TGTGCCAGCAGCGTAGTTGAGGGTAAACTGTTTTTT,CASSVVEGKLFF
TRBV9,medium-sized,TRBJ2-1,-,TGTGCCAGCAGCCCTACCCGGGTACCGCAGTTCTTC,CASSPTRVPQFF
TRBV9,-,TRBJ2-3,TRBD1,TGTGCCAGCAGCGTAAGGGGGCAGAGCACAGATACGCAGTATTTT,CASSVRGQSTDTQYF
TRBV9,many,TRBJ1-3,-,TGTGCCAGCAGCGCCCCATCTGGAAACACCATATATTTT,CASSAPSGNTIYF
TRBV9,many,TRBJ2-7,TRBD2,TGTGCCAGCAACCGCGGGGGCTCCTACGAGCAGTACTTC,CASNRGGSYEQYF
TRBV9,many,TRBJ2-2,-,TGTGCCAGCAGCGCGGGGGCTTCCCAGGACACCGGGGAGCTGTTTTTT,CASSAGASQDTGELFF
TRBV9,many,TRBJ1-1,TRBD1,TGTGCCAGCAGCGAAACCGGGACAGCTAACACTGAAGCTTTCTTT,CASSETGTANTEAFF
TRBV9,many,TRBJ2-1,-,TGTGCCAGCAGCGTAGAGGGGGGGACCTACAATGAGCAGTTCTTC,CASSVEGGTYNEQFF
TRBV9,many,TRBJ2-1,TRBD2,TGTGCCAGCAGCGTAGGAAGCGGGGGGGCCGCATACAATGAGCAGTTCTTC,CASSVGSGGAAYNEQFF
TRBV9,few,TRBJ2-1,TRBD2,TGTGCCAGCAGCGTTTTAGCGGGGCCCTACAATGAGCAGTTCTTC,CASSVLAGPYNEQFF
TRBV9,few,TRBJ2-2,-,TGTGCCAGCAGCCCCCGATATCCTGGGGGGCGTGGCACCGGGGAGCTGTTTTTT,CASSPRYPGGRGTGELFF
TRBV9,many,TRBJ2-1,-,TGTGCCAGCAGCACCGGAGAGGGACCGGGCTCCTACAATGAGCAGTTCTTC,CASSTGEGPGSYNEQFF
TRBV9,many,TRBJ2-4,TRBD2,TGTGCCAGCAGCGTAGGACTAGCGGAAAACATTCAGTACTTC,CASSVGLAENIQYF